This T cell receptor beta chain was recovered during a study of CD8+ T cells in alopecia areata. V lost 4 bases and J 4 bases, leaving 8 bases between the germline ends. The CDR3 runs to 12 residues. Germline lookup yields CDR1 SQVTM and CDR2 ANQGSEA. Following RNA extraction, reverse transcription yielded cDNA that acted as the sequencing template. The protocol was immunoSEQ multiplex PCR, while the TCRdb copy is restricted to in-frame clones and leaves out a portion. The data contain 200,000 to 250,000 clones, approximately 61% of them singletons. With regard to this clone: The sample has other DNA sequences that encode this CDR3 too.

This TCR came from a human donor with alopecia areata. The sequencing here drew on CD4+ T cells sorted from blood, taken at week 0. V and J are TRBV29-1 and TRBJ1-5, with D unresolved. The CDR3 is CSVGQRNQPQHF. The CDR3 DNA is TGCAGCGTTGGGCAGCGTAATCAGCCCCAGCATTTT.